Listed here are 25 T cell receptor beta chains from one sample, sequenced in a study of CD8+CD57+ T cells in acquired aplastic anemia. Researchers used genomic DNA as the template to profile TCR beta VDJ and CDR3. TCRdb re-called the reads with MiXCR, one entry per CDR3 protein. The sample has 250,000 to 350,000 distinct CDR3 sequences, around three fifths seen once. Sequencing was done on a sample of sorted CD4+, CD8+, or CD8+CD57+ T cells (not recorded which) from PBMCs. The receptors stem from a human donor with severe aplastic anemia or a healthy control (not recorded which).

This CDR3 reads CATSRDRGLLSGGINYGYTF. The CDR3 DNA reads TGTGCCACCAGCAGAGATCGGGGCCTACTGTCTGGGGGGATAAACTATGGCTACACCTTC. The rearrangement joins TRBV15 to TRBJ1-2; D is perhaps TRBD1 (5 bases). V was clipped by 0 bases and J by 2 bases, with 25 bases between them. Germline V gene lookup returns CDR1 LNHNV and CDR2 YYDKDF (reference sequence). The CDR3 totals 20 residues. The full variable domain, with the rest looked up from reference TRBV15 and TRBJ1-2, is DAMVIQNPRYQVTQFGKPVTLSCSQTLNHNVMYWYQQKSSQAPKLLFHYYDKDFNNEADTPDNFQSRRPNTSFCFLDIRSPGLGDTAMYLCATSRDRGLLSGGINYGYTFGSGTRLTVV.

In this sample, this clonotype turned up many times. The chain is built from TRBV5-8 and TRBJ1-1; 7 nucleotides agree with TRBD1. Germline CDR1 SGHTS, CDR2 YDEGEE. The ends lost 4 bases at V and 1 base at J; junction bases unmatched: 7. This CDR3 has 15 amino acids. DNA of the CDR3: TGTGCCAGCAGCCCGGAGACAGGGCGGAACACTGAAGCTTTCTTT. Protein product: CASSPETGRNTEAFF.

This clonotype has only one observation. This chain joins TRBV20-1 and TRBJ2-1; the match to TRBD1 covers 9 bases. The trim removed 6 bases at V and 3 bases at J, leaving 9 bases unmatched. The CDR3 is 15 residues long. Germline V gene sequence: CDR1 DFQATT, CDR2 SNEGSKA (reference sequence). The CDR3 loop reads CSAPTPGQGYNEQFF. The CDR3 DNA sequence: TGCAGTGCCCCTACACCGGGACAGGGCTACAATGAGCAGTTCTTC.

On this clonotype: A much larger clone differs by one base, so this may be a read error. The gene calls are TRBV10-3 and TRBJ2-2; D tentatively reads TRBD1 or TRBD2 (5 bases each). The CDR3 has 14 residues. From germline, CDR1 is ENHRY and CDR2 SYGVKD. The DNA for the CDR3 is TGTGCCAGCAGTTACGCGACCTTCAGCAGGGAGCAGTTTTTT. Its translation is CASSYATFSREQFF.

As regards this clonotype: One end of the junction fails to match germline, which may point to a read error. The chain couples TRBV20-1 to TRBJ1-2; D uncertain. The V gene's germline CDR1 is DFQATT and CDR2 SNEGSKA (reference sequence). The CDR3 consists of 12 residues. CDR3 sequence reads: CSAKEGGYGHTF. The CDR3 DNA reads as TGCAGTGCTAAGGAGGGCGGCTATGGCCACACCTTC.

This clonotype came up many times. The gene calls are TRBV7-9 and TRBJ2-3; TRBD2 agrees at 14 bases. The V gene's germline CDR1 is SEHNR and CDR2 FQNEAQ (reference sequence). This CDR3 contains 15 residues. The J segment lost 5 bases and the V segment lost 5 bases, leaving 3 bases of the junction unmatched. CDR3: CASSRLAGGQDTQYF. Here the CDR3 DNA reads TGTGCCAGCAGCAGACTAGCGGGGGGGCAAGATACGCAGTATTTT.

The V gene is TRBV24-1, the J gene TRBJ2-3; D is unresolved. Germline loops: CDR1 KGHDR, CDR2 SFDVKD. This CDR3 comprises 17 residues. The V and J ends lost 1 base and 5 bases respectively, with 18 bases between them. The CDR3, as DNA: TGTGCCACCAGTGATTTCGGTCCAGGCTCCGCCGTAGATACGCAGTATTTT. Protein: CATSDFGPGSAVDTQYF.

The CDR3 loop reads CASSQEAPRTEAFF. In DNA form, the CDR3 reads TGTGCCAGCAGTCAGGAAGCCCCTCGCACTGAAGCTTTCTTT. The chain combines TRBV14 with TRBJ1-1, with D unresolved. The V gene's germline CDR1 is SGHDN and CDR2 FVKESK. The germline V and J ends were trimmed by 6 bases and 4 bases, with 15 bases remaining between them. The CDR3 spans 14 residues.

The rearrangement joins TRBV19 to TRBJ1-5, with 7 bases matching TRBD1. Germline values: CDR1 LNHDA, CDR2 SQIVND (reference sequence). V was clipped by 6 bases and J by 7 bases; unmatched bases: 9. The CDR3 has 14 amino acids. CDR3 in DNA: TGTGCCAGTAGACATGGACAGGTGGTGCAGCCCCAGCATTTT. Its protein is CASRHGQVVQPQHF. The entire variable domain, with the rest obtained from reference TRBV19 and TRBJ1-5, is as follows: DGGITQSPKYLFRKEGQNVTLSCEQNLNHDAMYWYRQDPGQGLRLIYYSQIVNDFQKGDIAEGYSVSREKKESFPLTVTSAQKNPTAFYLCASRHGQVVQPQHFGDGTRLSIL.

This clonotype appeared a few times. The conserved phenylalanine or tryptophan is not found at the CDR3 terminus, so this likely reflects a read error. This chain connects TRBV6-5 to TRBJ1-2, with D maybe TRBD1 (5 bases). Trimming shortened V by 3 bases and J by 11 bases, and 16 bases separated the two germline ends. The CDR3 is made up of 13 amino acids. The V gene's germline CDR1 is MNHEY and CDR2 SVGAGI. The CDR3 protein is CASSYRQGGGYTS. CDR3 bases: TGTGCCAGCAGTTATCGCCAGGGAGGTGGGTACACCTCC.

The V gene is TRBV7-2, the J gene TRBJ1-2; a weak D match, TRBD1 (6 bases). The CDR3 has 15 residues. The V gene's germline CDR1 is SGHTA and CDR2 FQGNSA. Deletions cut 1 base from V and 6 bases from J, with 15 bases between. The CDR3 sequence: CASSLVAGGSNGYTF. CDR3 coding DNA: TGTGCCAGCAGCTTAGTGGCGGGGGGCAGTAATGGCTACACCTTC.

V usage is TRBV5-5 and J usage is TRBJ2-7; D might be TRBD1 (5 bases). Trimming took 4 bases from V and 4 from J, leaving 12 bases between them. Looked up from germline, CDR1 is SGHKS and CDR2 is YYEKEE (reference sequence). The length of the CDR3 is 13 residues. CDR3 in amino acids: CASSHPDSYEQYF. DNA for the CDR3: TGTGCCAGCAGCCACCCAGACAGTTACGAGCAGTACTTC. Looking up the rest from reference TRBV5-5 and TRBJ2-7 gives the full variable domain: DAGVTQSPTHLIKTRGQQVTLRCSPISGHKSVSWYQQVLGQGPQFIFQYYEKEERGRGNFPDRFSARQFPNYSSELNVNALLLGDSALYLCASSHPDSYEQYFGPGTRLTVT.

V usage is TRBV29-1 and J usage is TRBJ1-2; D is unresolved. CDR1 SQVTM and CDR2 ANQGSEA come from the germline V gene. This CDR3 comprises 11 residues. With 6 bases removed from V and 4 bases from J, the gap between germline ends came to 9 bases. The CDR3 bases are TGCAGCGTAAGGGATGCCTATGGCTACACCTTC. Translating it yields CSVRDAYGYTF.

The chain couples TRBV20-1 to TRBJ2-7; TRBD1 matches 10 bases. Germline CDR1 and CDR2: DFQATT and SNEGSKA (reference sequence). V was clipped by 5 bases and J by 5 bases; unmatched bases: 3. The CDR3 extends over 12 amino acids. The CDR3 DNA is TGCAGTGCTCACGGACAGGGGGACGAGCAGTACTTC. Translated, it gives CSAHGQGDEQYF.

J is TRBJ1-1 and V is TRBV11-2; the D is unclear. Germline V gives CDR1 SGHAT, CDR2 FQNNGV. The CDR3 consists of 12 residues. Between the trimmed V and J ends, which lost 4 bases and 7 bases, there was a span of 10 bases. CDR3 region: CASSSQTNEAFF. In DNA form, the CDR3 reads TGTGCCAGCAGCTCGCAGACGAATGAAGCTTTCTTT.

In its sample, this clonotype was seen once. The rearrangement links TRBV25-1 to TRBJ2-3, with a tentative D call TRBD2 (6 bases). Germline loops: CDR1 MGHDK, CDR2 SYGVNS. There are 15 residues in the CDR3. The V gene lost 3 bases and the J gene lost 0 bases, with 10 bases spanning the gap. The CDR3 sequence: CASSERGSSTDTQYF. The CDR3, as DNA: TGTGCCAGCAGTGAGCGGGGTTCTAGCACAGATACGCAGTATTTT.

This clonotype was picked up a small number of times. The genes are TRBV7-6 and TRBJ2-1, with 8 nucleotides matching TRBD1. The V gene end was trimmed by 1 base and the J gene end by 6 bases; junction bases not matched to a gene: 5. CDR1 SGHVS and CDR2 FNYEAQ come from the germline V gene. The CDR3 length is 15 residues. In DNA, the CDR3 is TGTGCCAGCAGCTTAGAGGCGGGGACAGGCAATGAGCAGTTCTTC. It encodes CASSLEAGTGNEQFF.

This sequence joins TRBV10-3 and TRBJ2-7, with 9 bases matching TRBD1. The CDR3 spans 15 residues. Unmatched junction bases numbered 8, after V lost 4 bases and J lost 4 bases. Per germline, CDR1 ENHRY and CDR2 SYGVKD. CDR3 in DNA: TGTGCCATCAGTGGAGGACAGGGGACAACTTACGAGCAGTACTTC. Translation: CAISGGQGTTYEQYF.

This chain joins TRBV6-5 and TRBJ2-5; no firm D call. Trimming took off 7 bases at V and 5 bases at J, with 11 bases between the two ends. From germline, CDR1 is MNHEY and CDR2 SVGAGI. CDR3 length: 12 amino acids. The CDR3 protein is CASKHPRETQYF. The CDR3 region has the DNA TGTGCCAGCAAACACCCCCGTGAGACCCAGTACTTC.

Turning to this clonotype: This CDR3 fails to terminate in the conserved phenylalanine or tryptophan, so it likely reflects a read error. The V and J genes are TRBV7-9 and TRBJ1-6; no clear D gene. The CDR3 contains 12 residues. V lost 2 bases and J lost 9, with 5 bases in between. Germline V CDR1 and CDR2: SEHNR, FQNEAQ (reference sequence). The CDR3 region is CASSLQVSPLHS. As DNA, the CDR3 is TGTGCCAGCAGCTTACAGGTTTCACCCCTCCACTCT.

This clonotype was detected ten times or more. This chain's CDR3 is CASSAPWGANQPQHF. For the CDR3, the DNA is TGTGCCAGCAGTGCCCCCTGGGGGGCGAATCAGCCCCAGCATTTT. This chain links TRBV12-3 or TRBV12-4 with TRBJ1-5; maybe TRBD1 (6 bases). Trimming shortened V by 5 bases and J by 4 bases, and 15 bases separated the two germline ends. This CDR3 is 15 amino acids long.

This chain uses TRBV20-1 with TRBJ2-2; D tentatively reads TRBD1 or TRBD2 (5 bases each). There are 13 residues in the CDR3. V gave up 5 bases and J gave up 5 bases, with 12 bases separating them. The germline V gene encodes CDR1 DFQATT and CDR2 SNEGSKA (reference sequence). CDR3 sequence: CSAGTKSTGELFF. The DNA of the CDR3 is TGCAGTGCTGGGACGAAGAGTACCGGGGAGCTGTTTTTT.

V is TRBV7-2 and J is TRBJ2-6, with D perhaps matching TRBD2 (5 bases). Germline CDR1 reads SGHTA; CDR2 reads FQGNSA. Trimming shortened V by 1 base and J by 4 bases, and 5 bases separated the two germline ends. The CDR3 extends over 14 amino acids. CDR3 region: CASSLGRGANVLTF. DNA of the CDR3: TGTGCCAGCAGCTTAGGGAGGGGGGCCAACGTCCTGACTTTC.

This clonotype was seen repeatedly, ten times or more. The V call is TRBV20-1, the J call TRBJ2-7; D might be TRBD1 or TRBD2, each matching 6 bases. The germline V gene has CDR1 DFQATT and CDR2 SNEGSKA (reference sequence). CDR3 size: 20 residues. V lost 3 bases to trimming and J lost 4 bases, with 34 bases between them. The CDR3 coding sequence is TGCAGTGCTAGGTCCGGGGGAGGACTTAAGGGGGTAAGGAGCCCGTACGAGCAGTACTTC. This codes for CSARSGGGLKGVRSPYEQYF.

This clonotype appeared a single time. This chain uses TRBV6-1 with TRBJ2-5, with TRBD1 matching over 12 bases. The CDR3 consists of 15 residues. Per germline, CDR1 MNHNS and CDR2 SASEGT. V shed 4 bases and J 7 bases; nucleotides not matched to a gene: 7. The CDR3 here is CASSGGTGGWGTQYF. DNA for the CDR3: TGTGCCAGCAGTGGGGGGACAGGGGGCTGGGGGACCCAGTACTTC.